Shown below are 27 T cell receptor beta chains from a single sample sequenced in a study of vaccination and CD4 T cells after COVID-19 (dated by TCRdb to between 2022 and 2023). Receptors were amplified or captured by PCR. Data came from an Illumina iSeq 100. At the Johns Hopkins FTIC core, DNA from the cultured CD4+ T cells underwent TCR sequencing with the Oncomine TCR Beta short-read assay. The raw public data were reprocessed by TCRdb itself: fastp quality trimming at Q25, MiXCR clonotype calling, in-frame beta chains only. Rows merge per CDR3 protein into single entries with the most common DNA and genes. Here the sample has about 6,600 distinct CDR3 sequences; approximately 40% occur a single time. Around two fifths of the sample lies in the top ten. The sample's treatment or condition, from its label and the paper: approximately 11-day PBMC culture with coronavirus spike peptide pools or control peptides (ViraFEST assay). CD4+ T cells from unexposed donors were collected before the COVID-19 pandemic (2011-2018).

These TCRs' antigens remain unknown. The material sequenced was CD4+ T cells from blood, cultured in vitro. These receptors were collected from a human donor in good health.

This clonotype was observed a few times. J is TRBJ1-5 and V is TRBV27, with D perhaps TRBD1 (5 bases). Deletions cut 7 bases from V and 3 bases from J, with 19 bases between. In germline, CDR1 is MNHEY, CDR2 SMNVEV (reference sequence). The CDR3 loop spans 16 amino acids. The CDR3 DNA follows: TGTGCCAGCATTCCCGACTTGGGGGAAATCAATCAGCCCCAGCATTTT. Amino acids: CASIPDLGEINQPQHF.

This clonotype was detected a few times. The rearrangement joins TRBV2 to TRBJ2-3; no reliable D call. CDR1 SNHLY and CDR2 FYNNEI come from the germline V gene. V lost 6 bases to trimming and J lost 2 bases, with 9 bases between them. The CDR3 has 13 residues. CDR3 sequence reads: CASRLLATDTQYF. CDR3 DNA: TGTGCCAGCAGGCTGCTGGCCACAGATACGCAGTATTTT. Together with reference TRBV2 and TRBJ2-3, the CDR3 gives the full variable domain: EPEVTQTPSHQVTQMGQEVILRCVPISNHLYFYWYRQILGQKVEFLVSFYNNEISEKSEIFDDQFSVERPDGSNFTLKIRSTKLEDSAMYFCASRLLATDTQYFGPGTRLTVL.

A few counts support this clonotype. The rearrangement uses TRBV20-1 and TRBJ2-7; TRBD2 matches at 11 bases. CDR1 is DFQATT, CDR2 SNEGSKA, per germline (reference sequence). The CDR3 is made up of 13 amino acids. J was trimmed by 4 bases and V by 4 bases; bases with no gene match: 3. The CDR3 loop is CSATSGGPYEQYF. The CDR3 coding sequence is TGCAGTGCTACTAGCGGGGGGCCTTACGAGCAGTACTTC.

The chain has TRBV28 and TRBJ1-3, with TRBD1 matching over 7 bases. This CDR3 spans 14 amino acids. Germline assignment: CDR1 MDHEN and CDR2 SYDVKM. Trimming took 8 bases from V and 0 from J; bases not matched to a gene: 4. CDR3 bases: TGTGCCAGCGAGGGACAGAGCTCTGGAAACACCATATATTTT. The encoded protein is CASEGQSSGNTIYF.

The V call is TRBV5-4, the J call TRBJ1-1; D not resolved. V was trimmed by 6 bases and J by 1 base, leaving 19 bases between them. Germline values: CDR1 SGHNT, CDR2 YYREEE (reference sequence). This CDR3 comprises 16 residues. For the CDR3, the DNA is TGTGCCAGCACTCAAATTAATTTAGTAGGGAACACTGAAGCTTTCTTT. Translating it yields CASTQINLVGNTEAFF.

This clonotype is judged medium-sized. The chain links TRBV30 to TRBJ1-2; no clear D gene. CDR1 and CDR2 from the germline V gene are GTSNPN and SVGIG (reference sequence). V shed 4 bases and J shed 5 bases, with 20 bases lying between them. This CDR3 region has 15 residues. In nucleotides, the CDR3 is TGTGCCTGGACAACGATCCGACGAGGGTTATATGGCTACACCTTC. Translated, it gives CAWTTIRRGLYGYTF.

The chain carries TRBV6-5 and TRBJ1-3, with no clear D. Deletions cut 3 bases from V and 0 bases from J, with 9 bases between. The CDR3 length is 15 residues. Germline V lookup: CDR1 MNHEY, CDR2 SVGAGI. The CDR3, as DNA: TGTGCCAGCAGTTATGGCGGACCCTCTGGAAACACCATATATTTT. Encoded protein: CASSYGGPSGNTIYF.

V is TRBV21-1 and J is TRBJ1-2; TRBD1, the table's D call, lacks a check against the DNA. TRBV21-1 is a listed pseudogene. The length of the CDR3 is 12 residues. CDR3 sequence: CASSGQTYGYTF. In nucleotides, the CDR3 is TGTGCCAGCTCGGGACAGACCTATGGCTACACCTTC.

On this clonotype: A much larger clone sits a single nucleotide away, making a read error possible. This chain uses TRBV7-2 with TRBJ1-5; the D is unclear. V was clipped by 3 bases and J by 0 bases, with 3 bases between them. Germline V CDR1 and CDR2: SGHTA, FQGNSA. CDR3 length: 13 amino acids. CDR3 DNA sequence: TGTACCAGCAGCTTTAATAGCAATCAGCCCCAGCATTTT. As protein: CTSSFNSNQPQHF.

This clonotype was seen a handful of times. The chain uses TRBV27 and TRBJ1-5; 10 nucleotides line up with TRBD1. V lost 5 bases and J lost 0; bases outside the gene matches: 10. Germline V gene data show CDR1 as MNHEY and CDR2 as SMNVEV (reference sequence). This CDR3 spans 18 amino acids. The CDR3 sequence: CASSPRTGGIYSNQPQHF. DNA of the CDR3: TGTGCCAGCAGTCCGAGGACAGGGGGGATATATAGCAATCAGCCCCAGCATTTT.

This clonotype was counted between two and nine times. The chain employs TRBV12-3 or TRBV12-4 and TRBJ1-2; D gene uncertain. V lost 1 base and J lost 4, with 13 bases in between. The CDR3 consists of 15 residues. The CDR3 reads CASSLGPSEGYGYTF. CDR3 DNA sequence: TGTGCCAGCAGTTTAGGACCGTCAGAGGGCTATGGCTACACCTTC.

V is TRBV6-1 and J is TRBJ1-1, with TRBD1 matching 9 bases. This CDR3 has 15 amino acids. Germline V CDR1 and CDR2: MNHNS, SASEGT. V gave up 7 bases and J gave up 3 bases; unmatched junction bases: 9. The CDR3 sequence is CASKDEDRGDTEAFF. DNA for the CDR3: TGTGCCAGCAAAGACGAGGACAGGGGAGACACTGAAGCTTTCTTT.

This clonotype was found a few times. This chain uses TRBV7-9 with TRBJ1-3; D is unresolved. The ends were cut back, 7 bases at V and 0 bases at J, with 16 bases in the middle. This CDR3 comprises 16 residues. CDR1 and CDR2 from the germline V gene are SEHNR and FQNEAQ (reference sequence). This chain's CDR3 is CASIPNGPFSGNTIYF. CDR3 coding DNA: TGTGCCAGCATCCCGAATGGTCCCTTCTCTGGAAACACCATATATTTT. Looking up the rest from reference TRBV7-9 and TRBJ1-3 gives the full variable domain: DTGVSQNPRHKITKRGQNVTFRCDPISEHNRLYWYRQTLGQGPEFLTYFQNEAQLEKSRLLSDRFSAERPKGSFSTLEIQRTEQGDSAMYLCASIPNGPFSGNTIYFGEGSWLTVV.

The rearrangement links TRBV10-3 to TRBJ1-5; TRBD1 aligns across 9 bases. This CDR3 is built from 17 residues. Germline V gene lookup returns CDR1 ENHRY and CDR2 SYGVKD. After removal of 6 bases from V and 4 bases from J, the junction contained 13 bases not matched to a gene. The CDR3 is CAIRDPLQGATNQPQHF. CDR3 in DNA: TGTGCCATCAGAGATCCATTACAGGGGGCGACGAATCAGCCCCAGCATTTT.

This clonotype was found once. The rearrangement joins TRBV7-6 to TRBJ2-2; D is unclear. Trimming removed 4 bases at V and 4 bases at J, with 10 bases between. The germline V gene encodes CDR1 SGHVS and CDR2 FNYEAQ. The CDR3 runs to 14 residues. CDR3 nucleotides: TGTGCCAGCAGCTCGTGGGCTAGCACCGGGGAGCTGTTTTTT. Translating it yields CASSSWASTGELFF.

A few counts support this clonotype. The chain carries TRBV20-1 and TRBJ1-1; the D gene is possibly TRBD1 (6 bases). V was cut by 6 bases and J by 11 bases, with 25 bases left in between. The CDR3 totals 14 residues. Germline CDR1 DFQATT, CDR2 SNEGSKA (reference sequence). The CDR3 spells CSASRDKRRWNAFF. The CDR3 DNA is TGCAGTGCGTCCCGGGACAAGAGGCGGTGGAACGCTTTCTTT.

The V and J genes are TRBV6-2 or TRBV6-3 and TRBJ1-1, with 8 positions matching TRBD1. V lost 6 bases and J lost 1; bases outside the gene matches: 1. The CDR3 totals 13 residues. Germline loops: CDR1 MNHEY, CDR2 SVGEGT. The CDR3 reads CASRDRENTEAFF. CDR3 nucleotides: TGTGCCAGCAGGGACAGGGAGAACACTGAAGCTTTCTTT.

The V gene is TRBV6-1, the J gene TRBJ2-3; 9 bases fit TRBD2. V lost 1 base and J lost 4; bases outside the gene matches: 3. Germline assignment: CDR1 MNHNS and CDR2 SASEGT. CDR3 length: 15 amino acids. CDR3 nucleotide sequence: TGTGCCAGCAGTGAAGGGCGGGGGGGCGCAGATACGCAGTATTTT. Translation: CASSEGRGGADTQYF.

This clonotype has only a few counts. The genes are TRBV10-1 and TRBJ2-7; D is tentatively TRBD1 or TRBD2 (6 bases each). Germline CDR1 reads WNHNN; CDR2 reads SYGVQD (reference sequence). This CDR3 contains 14 residues. The V end was cut by 0 bases, the J end by 7 bases, with 13 bases between. The CDR3, as DNA: TGCGCCAGCAGTGAGTCGATGGGGGGCCATGAGCAGTACTTC. It is translated as CASSESMGGHEQYF.

This chain uses TRBV12-3 or TRBV12-4 with TRBJ2-6; D call uncertain. Trimming removed 11 bases from V and 5 bases from J, with 16 bases in between. This CDR3 comprises 14 residues. CDR3 protein: CAFSIGSRANVLTF. CDR3 nucleotide sequence: TGTGCCTTCTCAATCGGTAGTAGGGCCAACGTCCTGACTTTC.

This clonotype is termed medium-sized. The rearrangement joins TRBV7-9 to TRBJ1-5; no definite D call. Germline loops: CDR1 SEHNR, CDR2 FQNEAQ (reference sequence). The V end was cut by 2 bases, the J end by 6 bases, with 8 bases between. This CDR3 has 13 amino acids. The CDR3 nucleotides read TGTGCCAGCAGCTTAAAAGGGTTTCAGCCCCAGCATTTT. It encodes CASSLKGFQPQHF.

In DNA, the CDR3 is TGCAGTGCCCCCGGACAGATGGACACTGAAGCTTTCTTT. Encoded protein: CSAPGQMDTEAFF. The genes are TRBV20-1 and TRBJ1-1, with TRBD1 as a possible D gene (6 bases). Germline lookup yields CDR1 DFQATT and CDR2 SNEGSKA (reference sequence). The CDR3 sequence is 13 residues long. V was pared by 6 bases and J by 3 bases, with 14 bases between.

The V gene is TRBV6-1, the J gene TRBJ1-2; a possible D gene is TRBD1 (6 bases). Per germline, CDR1 MNHNS and CDR2 SASEGT. The CDR3 contains 14 residues. Deletions cut 4 bases from V and 5 bases from J, with 14 bases between. The CDR3, as DNA: TGTGCCAGCAGTGGGGGGCACGGACTATATGGCTACACCTTC. Encoded protein: CASSGGHGLYGYTF.

This clonotype was picked up one time. V and J are TRBV18 and TRBJ1-5; 7 bases align to TRBD1. The ends lost 5 bases at V and 4 bases at J; junction bases unmatched: 5. The CDR3 consists of 14 residues. Germline CDR1 reads KGHSH; CDR2 reads LQKENI. CDR3 nucleotides: TGTGCCAGCTCATACCAACAGGGGAATCAGCCCCAGCATTTT. Protein product: CASSYQQGNQPQHF. Drawing the rest from reference TRBV18 and TRBJ1-5, the complete variable domain is NAGVMQNPRHLVRRRGQEARLRCSPMKGHSHVYWYRQLPEEGLKFMVYLQKENIIDESGMPKERFSAEFPKEGPSILRIQQVVRGDSAAYFCASSYQQGNQPQHFGDGTRLSIL.

This chain uses TRBV7-2 with TRBJ2-4, with 7 bases that match TRBD2. Germline values: CDR1 SGHTA, CDR2 FQGNSA. The CDR3 consists of 14 residues. With 1 base clipped from V and 8 bases from J, the junction kept 5 bases outside the gene matches. The CDR3 loop is CASSLEWGGDIQYF. The CDR3 bases are TGTGCCAGCAGCTTAGAATGGGGAGGGGACATTCAGTACTTC.

This clonotype occurred a few times. The V call is TRBV7-9, the J call TRBJ1-1; D is perhaps TRBD1 (6 bases). The CDR3 covers 16 residues. Trimming stripped 3 bases from V and 0 bases from J, with 14 bases between. Germline lookup yields CDR1 SEHNR and CDR2 FQNEAQ (reference sequence). The CDR3 DNA reads as TGTGCCAGCAGCTTTACGGCCAGGGGTATGAACACTGAAGCTTTCTTT. It encodes CASSFTARGMNTEAFF. The complete variable domain, with remaining parts taken from reference TRBV7-9 and TRBJ1-1, reads DTGVSQNPRHKITKRGQNVTFRCDPISEHNRLYWYRQTLGQGPEFLTYFQNEAQLEKSRLLSDRFSAERPKGSFSTLEIQRTEQGDSAMYLCASSFTARGMNTEAFFGQGTRLTVV.

A few counts support this clonotype. This sequence joins TRBV7-9 and TRBJ1-2, with D tentatively TRBD1 (5 bases). V dropped 1 base and J dropped 6 bases, with 15 bases sitting between them. CDR3 length: 15 amino acids. The germline V gene has CDR1 SEHNR and CDR2 FQNEAQ (reference sequence). CDR3 bases: TGTGCCAGCAGCTTAGTGGCAGGGCACGGGCATGGCTACACCTTC. Encoded protein: CASSLVAGHGHGYTF.